This T cell receptor (beta chain) stems from a study of shared clonotypes between healthy human individuals. Across the study: Per-donor plates numbered three CD4 naive, three CD4 memory, two CD8 naive and one CD8 memory.

This clone was counted a few times. Its antigen remains unidentified. Other DNA sequences from this sample encode an identical CDR3 as well. Study-wide findings and caveats: Memory subsets had estimated richness that was generally smaller than that of naive subsets.

Germline V lookup: CDR1 MNHEY, CDR2 SVGAGI. V was shortened by 5 bases and J by 3 bases, with 4 bases between the two germline ends. This CDR3 has 11 amino acids. Replicate sorted-subset PCRs were loaded with around 220 ng DNA, about 28,000 T cell genomes. In the original processing: Junction-only immunoSEQ sequences carried no quality scores, so filtering differed. The data were produced by immunoSEQ multiplex PCR, yet TCRdb's version contains in-frame clones alone and is incomplete. For V, J and clone size, that table is used; D and trimming come from the DNA. The table lists approximately 2.4 million clones, 95% of them singletons, with 0.1% to 0.15% in the top ten.

Sequenced sample: naive CD4+ T cells sorted from blood. Noted subset: CD45RA+ positively selected. The receptor comes from a man aged 18-30 years in good health. The rearrangement links TRBV6-5 to TRBJ2-5; D uncertain. CDR3 region: CASSREETQYF. DNA of the CDR3: TGTGCCAGCAGTCGGGAAGAGACCCAGTACTTC.